This is a list of T cell receptor beta chains from one sample in a study of OX40 agonist ivuxolimab in advanced cancers. Sequencing was performed with immunoSEQ multiplex PCR; in TCRdb, only in-frame clones are kept and a portion is missing. The table lists approximately 60,000 clones, 84% of them singletons. Sequencing was performed on CD4+ or CD8+ T cells sorted from blood, taken in a trial of the OX40 agonist ivuxolimab. Receptors originate from an adult with an advanced solid tumor such as melanoma, head and neck, liver or kidney cancer. CDR3s include the opening cysteine and the closing phenylalanine or tryptophan. D genes are given only for firm matches. Clone sizes are given selectively: once, few, many, or a class where the clone is expanded.

TRBJ1-1 | - | - | TRBV5-1 | CASSQTRSSTEAFF | TGCGCCAGCAGCCAGACACGGAGTTCAACTGAAGCTTTCTTT
TRBJ1-1 | - | - | TRBV28 | CASSLGTPIEAFF | TGTGCCAGCAGCTTGGGGACACCAATTGAAGCTTTCTTT
TRBJ2-2 | - | - | TRBV10-1 | CASSEARDLTGELFF | TGCGCCAGCAGTGAGGCCAGGGACCTTACCGGGGAGCTGTTTTTT
TRBJ1-2 | - | - | TRBV19 | CASSISHRANYGYTF | TGTGCCAGTAGTATATCTCACAGGGCCAACTATGGCTACACCTTC
TRBJ1-2 | - | - | TRBV6-5 | CASSSQGRYYGYTF | TGTGCCAGCAGTTCGCAGGGGCGATACTATGGCTACACCTTC
TRBJ2-3 | - | medium-sized | TRBV19 | CASSPRSSDTQYF | TGTGCCAGTAGTCCCAGATCTTCGGATACGCAGTATTTT
TRBJ2-1 | TRBD2 | - | TRBV7-8 | CASSLARLAAYNEQFF | TGTGCCAGCAGCTTAGCTCGTCTAGCGGCCTACAATGAGCAGTTCTTC
TRBJ1-1 | - | - | TRBV7-8 | CASSLSGRESPEAFF | TGTGCCAGCAGCCTATCGGGACGTGAGAGCCCTGAAGCTTTCTTT
TRBJ2-7 | - | once | TRBV5-1 | CASSLAWQGNEQYF | TGCGCCAGCAGCTTGGCCTGGCAGGGCAATGAGCAGTACTTC
TRBJ1-2 | - | - | TRBV28 | CASSMDANAGYTF | TGTGCCAGCAGCATGGACGCTAATGCCGGCTACACCTTC
TRBJ1-2 | - | - | TRBV28 | CASSRRTYGYTF | TGTGCCAGCAGTCGACGGACATATGGCTACACCTTC
TRBJ2-7 | - | - | TRBV7-3 | CASSSMDLLYF | TGTGCCAGCAGCTCAATGGACCTGCTGTACTTC
TRBJ2-7 | TRBD2 | - | TRBV5-1 | CASSSGLAAHYEQYF | TGCGCCAGCAGCTCGGGACTAGCGGCCCATTACGAGCAGTACTTC
TRBJ2-2 | TRBD2 | once | TRBV18 | CASSPPGLATGTGELFF | TGTGCCAGCTCACCACCGGGACTAGCGACCGGCACCGGGGAGCTGTTTTTT
TRBJ2-2 | TRBD1 | - | TRBV7-2 | CASSLDRATGELFF | TGTGCCAGCAGCTTGGACAGGGCCACCGGGGAGCTGTTTTTT
TRBJ2-1 | TRBD2 | - | TRBV28 | CASSTQAGRAIYEQFF | TGTGCCAGCAGTACCCAAGCCGGGAGGGCGATTTATGAGCAGTTCTTC
TRBJ2-1 | - | - | TRBV11-2 | CASSLSRHNEQFF | TGTGCCAGCAGCTTGAGCAGACACAATGAGCAGTTCTTC
TRBJ1-1 | TRBD1 | - | TRBV11-2 | CASSLGTGYTEAFF | TGTGCCAGCAGCTTAGGGACAGGGTACACTGAAGCTTTCTTT
TRBJ2-5 | - | - | TRBV11-2 | CASSAGETQYF | TGTGCCAGCAGCGCCGGGGAGACCCAGTACTTC
TRBJ2-1 | TRBD2 | - | TRBV5-6 | CASSRTSGRIYNEQFF | TGTGCCAGCAGCCGGACTAGCGGGAGGATCTACAATGAGCAGTTCTTC
TRBJ2-2 | - | - | TRBV23-1 | CASGPAPNTGELFF | TGCGCCAGCGGGCCGGCCCCTAACACCGGGGAGCTGTTTTTT
TRBJ1-1 | - | - | TRBV29-1 | CSAGAVADTEAFF | TGCAGCGCGGGGGCGGTGGCGGACACTGAAGCTTTCTTT
TRBJ1-6 | - | - | TRBV28 | CASSLVDSPLHF | TGTGCCAGCAGTCTTGTAGATTCACCCCTCCACTTT
TRBJ1-1 | - | once | TRBV7-2 | CASSFSATRTEAFF | TGTGCCAGCAGCTTCAGTGCGACGAGAACTGAAGCTTTCTTT
TRBJ2-5 | - | - | TRBV5-1 | CASSLAPATETQYF | TGCGCCAGCAGCTTGGCCCCGGCGACTGAGACCCAGTACTTC
TRBJ1-2 | TRBD1 | - | TRBV10-3 | CAIRGQGADGYTF | TGTGCCATCAGGGGACAGGGGGCAGATGGCTACACCTTC
TRBJ2-1 | - | - | TRBV7-3 | CASSPGRGDEQFF | TGTGCCAGCAGCCCGGGGAGGGGGGATGAGCAGTTCTTC
TRBJ2-7 | - | few | TRBV5-1 | CASSSLYEQYF | TGCGCCAGCAGCTCCCTCTACGAGCAGTACTTC
TRBJ2-2 | - | once | TRBV14 | CASSQGRLGTGELFF | TGTGCCAGCAGCCAGGGCAGGTTAGGCACCGGGGAGCTGTTTTTT
TRBJ1-1 | TRBD1 | - | TRBV30 | CAWSGGQGRVNTEAFF | TGTGCCTGGAGTGGGGGACAGGGGAGGGTGAACACTGAAGCTTTCTTT
TRBJ1-6 | - | - | TRBV20-1 | CSATDGRPLHF | TGCAGTGCGACCGACGGCCGCCCCCTCCACTTT
TRBJ2-7 | - | - | TRBV5-1 | CASSGGPGSYEQYF | TGCGCCAGCAGCGGGGGTCCAGGGTCCTACGAGCAGTACTTC
TRBJ2-2 | TRBD2 | - | TRBV30 | CAWSGRLAGRTGELFF | TGTGCCTGGAGTGGCCGACTAGCGGGGCGCACCGGGGAGCTGTTTTTT
TRBJ1-4 | TRBD1 | - | TRBV7-9 | CASSSSGTGKIGKLFF | TGTGCCAGCAGCTCATCCGGGACAGGGAAGATAGGAAAACTGTTTTTT
TRBJ2-5 | - | - | TRBV5-4 | CATQQGGGSETQYF | TGTGCCACCCAGCAGGGTGGGGGGTCAGAGACCCAGTACTTC
TRBJ2-1 | TRBD2 | - | TRBV4-1 | CASSQESSSGMSSYNEQFF | TGCGCCAGCAGCCAAGAAAGCTCTAGCGGGATGAGCTCCTACAATGAGCAGTTCTTC
TRBJ2-1 | TRBD2 | few | TRBV5-5 | CASSLAGLAGYNEQFF | TGTGCCAGCAGCTTGGCGGGACTAGCGGGCTACAATGAGCAGTTCTTC
TRBJ2-1 | TRBD2 | - | TRBV7-3 | CASSARGASGTKSYNEQFF | TGTGCCAGCAGCGCCCGGGGGGCTAGCGGGACGAAAAGTTACAATGAGCAGTTCTTC
TRBJ1-1 | TRBD1 | - | TRBV18 | CASSPQTGKDTEAFF | TGTGCCAGCTCACCACAGACAGGGAAGGACACTGAAGCTTTCTTT
TRBJ1-6 | TRBD1 | - | TRBV4-2 | CASSHPSRDSHNSPLHF | TGTGCCAGCAGCCACCCGTCCCGGGACAGCCATAATTCACCCCTCCACTTT
TRBJ2-3 | - | - | TRBV7-8 | CASTLGVGRGGDTQYF | TGTGCCAGCACCCTAGGGGTGGGCAGGGGTGGAGATACGCAGTATTTT
TRBJ1-5 | - | - | TRBV9 | CASSGPGQPQHF | TGTGCCAGCAGCGGACCGGGACAGCCCCAGCATTTT
TRBJ2-1 | TRBD2 | - | TRBV5-6 | CASSLGAGVYNEQFF | TGTGCCAGCAGCTTGGGAGCGGGAGTATACAATGAGCAGTTCTTC
TRBJ1-4 | TRBD1 | - | TRBV5-1 | CASSTGTGNEKLFF | TGCGCCAGCAGCACCGGGACAGGAAATGAAAAACTGTTTTTT
TRBJ2-1 | TRBD2 | few | TRBV5-1 | CASSLLTSGSYNEQFF | TGCGCCAGCAGCTTGTTGACTAGCGGCTCCTACAATGAGCAGTTCTTC
TRBJ1-1 | - | - | TRBV10-2 | CASSEKGPNTEAFF | TGCGCCAGCAGTGAAAAGGGGCCGAACACTGAAGCTTTCTTT
TRBJ2-7 | - | few | TRBV2 | CASSVLGIDEQYF | TGTGCCAGCAGTGTCTTGGGCATAGACGAGCAGTACTTC
TRBJ2-7 | - | once | TRBV6-4 | CASSRDPTYEQYF | TGTGCCAGCAGCCGGGACCCAACCTACGAGCAGTACTTC
TRBJ2-7 | - | few | TRBV5-4 | CASSLRGEQYF | TGTGCCAGCAGCTTACGGGGGGAGCAGTACTTC
TRBJ1-1 | TRBD1 | few | TRBV6-4 | CASSPGQGATEAFF | TGTGCCAGCAGCCCGGGACAGGGGGCTACTGAAGCTTTCTTT
TRBJ2-3 | TRBD2 | few | TRBV7-2 | CASSFQRGGTDTQYF | TGTGCCAGCAGCTTCCAGCGGGGGGGCACAGATACGCAGTATTTT
TRBJ1-1 | - | - | TRBV13 | CASSLRGWGRRITEAFF | TGTGCCAGCAGCTTAAGGGGATGGGGCAGGAGGATCACTGAAGCTTTCTTT
TRBJ2-1 | TRBD2 | - | TRBV10-3 | CAIRGGLAGFNEQFF | TGTGCCATCAGAGGGGGGCTAGCGGGTTTCAATGAGCAGTTCTTC
TRBJ2-1 | TRBD1 | - | TRBV5-4 | CASSFGQANEQFF | TGTGCCAGCAGTTTTGGACAGGCCAATGAGCAGTTCTTC
TRBJ2-5 | - | - | TRBV2 | CASSREQETQYF | TGTGCCAGCAGTCGAGAGCAAGAGACCCAGTACTTC
TRBJ2-1 | - | - | TRBV18 | CASSPPEGRSEQFF | TGTGCCAGCTCACCACCGGAGGGGAGGAGTGAGCAGTTCTTC